These 5 T cell receptor beta chains share one sample of origin, sequenced in a study of long-term antiretroviral therapy in people with HIV. immunoSEQ v3.0 was run at survey level. Generated by immunoSEQ multiplex PCR, the TCRdb table keeps only in-frame clones and is missing some. Of 9,500 to 12,000 clones in the sample, approximately 85% are singletons; the top ten hold under 20%. Sequenced material: unsorted PBMCs, taken 1.8 years after starting antiretroviral therapy. These receptors all stem from a man aged 40-55 years with HIV.

V gene TRBV10-3 combines with J gene TRBJ2-7; 7 bases align to TRBD2. The CDR3 length is 14 residues. From germline, CDR1 is ENHRY and CDR2 SYGVKD. V gave up 7 bases and J gave up 7 bases; unmatched junction bases: 13. CDR3 sequence: CAITTSGNTGEQYF. CDR3 nucleotides: TGTGCCATCACCACCAGCGGGAATACGGGGGAGCAGTACTTC.

The chain combines TRBV29-1 with TRBJ2-7, with D possibly matching TRBD1 (5 bases). V lost 6 bases to trimming and J lost 0 bases, with 18 bases between them. Germline-derived CDR1 and CDR2 are SQVTM and ANQGSEA. This CDR3 is 15 amino acids long. The CDR3 DNA follows: TGCAGCGTCGCTGCTCGACAGAGAAGCTCCTACGAGCAGTACTTC. This codes for CSVAARQRSSYEQYF.

V usage is TRBV4-1 and J usage is TRBJ1-2; perhaps TRBD1 as D (5 bases). From germline, CDR1 is MGHRA and CDR2 YSYEKL. V dropped 5 bases and J dropped 8 bases, with 21 bases sitting between them. The CDR3 has 15 residues. For the CDR3, the DNA is TGCGCCAGCAGCAAAGTAGGTCGGGGCCCGGAAGGCTACACCTTC. Translation gives CASSKVGRGPEGYTF.

The chain is built from TRBV2 and TRBJ2-7, with TRBD1 identical over 10 bases. Germline assignment: CDR1 SNHLY and CDR2 FYNNEI. The CDR3 contains 16 residues. The junction had 12 bases not matched to a gene; V was cut back by 7 bases and J by 3 bases. The CDR3 reads CASTEGPGTGVYEQYF. The CDR3 DNA follows: TGTGCCAGCACCGAGGGCCCCGGGACAGGGGTCTACGAGCAGTACTTC. Full variable domain (outside the CDR3, taken from reference TRBV2 and TRBJ2-7): EPEVTQTPSHQVTQMGQEVILRCVPISNHLYFYWYRQILGQKVEFLVSFYNNEISEKSEIFDDQFSVERPDGSNFTLKIRSTKLEDSAMYFCASTEGPGTGVYEQYFGPGTRLTVT.

This rearrangement joins TRBV11-2 to TRBJ2-7; no firm D call. This CDR3 has 16 amino acids. The V gene lost 5 bases and the J gene lost 0 bases, with 17 bases spanning the gap. Germline V gives CDR1 SGHAT, CDR2 FQNNGV. The CDR3 DNA reads as TGTGCCAGCAGCCAAGATCGGCGAGGTAGCTCCTACGAGCAGTACTTC. It encodes CASSQDRRGSSYEQYF.